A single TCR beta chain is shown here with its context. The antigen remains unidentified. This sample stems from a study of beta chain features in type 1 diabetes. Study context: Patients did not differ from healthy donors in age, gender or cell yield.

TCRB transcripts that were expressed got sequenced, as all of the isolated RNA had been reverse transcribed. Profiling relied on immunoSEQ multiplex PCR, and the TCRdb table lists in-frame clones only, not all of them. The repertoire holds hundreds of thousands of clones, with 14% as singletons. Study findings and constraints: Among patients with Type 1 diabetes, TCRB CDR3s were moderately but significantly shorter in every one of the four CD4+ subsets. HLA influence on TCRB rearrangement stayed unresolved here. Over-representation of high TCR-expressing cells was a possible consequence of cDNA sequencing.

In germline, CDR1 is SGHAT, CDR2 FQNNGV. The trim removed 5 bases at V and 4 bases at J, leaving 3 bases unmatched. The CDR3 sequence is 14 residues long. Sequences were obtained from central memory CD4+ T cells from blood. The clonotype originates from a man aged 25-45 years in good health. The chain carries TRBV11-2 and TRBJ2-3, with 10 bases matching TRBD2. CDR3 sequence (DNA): TGTGCCAGCAGCCCCGGGACTAGCGCAGATACGCAGTATTTT. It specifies CASSPGTSADTQYF.